The 19 T cell receptor beta chains given below trace back to one sample, sequenced in a study of blood T cells in healthy people across ages. Then a second PCR, running roughly 7 to 11 cycles, was carried out with a sample-barcoded 5' primer and a J-beta primer mix. Each CDR3 protein gets one entry after TCRdb re-called the 5' RACE reads with MiXCR. The table has about 970,000 distinct CDR3 sequences, 51% seen once; the top ten hold roughly a fifth. The sequenced sample consisted of blood. The receptors were gathered from a woman aged 60 to 75 in good health.

In this sample, this clonotype turned up a few times. The chain carries TRBV7-9 and TRBJ2-6; D ambiguous. The germline CDR1 and CDR2 sequences are SEHNR and FQNEAQ (reference sequence). V was cut by 5 bases and J by 4 bases, with 6 bases left in between. The CDR3 sequence is 13 residues long. The CDR3 DNA reads TGTGCCAGCAGCCCGCGGGGGGCCAACGTCCTGACTTTC. It codes for CASSPRGANVLTF.

This sequence joins TRBV28 and TRBJ2-2; D call uncertain. The CDR3 contains 13 residues. Germline V gene sequence: CDR1 MDHEN, CDR2 SYDVKM. V lost 0 bases, J lost 4 bases, and 3 bases lay in between. The CDR3 nucleotides read TGTGCCAGCAGTTTATGGAGCACCGGGGAGCTGTTTTTT. Translation gives CASSLWSTGELFF.

A few counts support this clonotype. The J gene is TRBJ2-7, the V gene TRBV28; D not certain. V was cut by 4 bases and J by 5 bases, with 12 bases left in between. Germline assignment: CDR1 MDHEN and CDR2 SYDVKM. The CDR3 is 13 amino acids. This chain's CDR3 is CASSSSTLHEQYF. CDR3 in DNA: TGTGCCAGCAGTTCCTCGACCCTCCACGAGCAGTACTTC. The whole variable domain, remainder taken from reference TRBV28 and TRBJ2-7, is DVKVTQSSRYLVKRTGEKVFLECVQDMDHENMFWYRQDPGLGLRLIYFSYDVKMKEKGDIPEGYSVSREKKERFSLILESASTNQTSMYLCASSSSTLHEQYFGPGTRLTVT.

The V call is TRBV3-1, the J call TRBJ2-1; 10 bases fit TRBD2. The length of the CDR3 is 15 residues. CDR1 is LGHDT and CDR2 is YNNKEL in the germline V gene (reference sequence). V was clipped by 1 base and J by 7 bases; unmatched bases: 4. CDR3 nucleotide sequence: TGTGCCAGCAGCCAAGGAACTAGCGGGACGAATGAGCAGTTCTTC. Translation gives CASSQGTSGTNEQFF.

The chain employs TRBV20-1 and TRBJ2-7; 10 nucleotides match TRBD2. The CDR3 is made up of 15 amino acids. Trimming cost V 3 bases and J 9 bases; bases outside gene matches: 14. Per germline, CDR1 DFQATT and CDR2 SNEGSKA (reference sequence). CDR3 coding DNA: TGCAGTGCTAGCCCAGGGACTAGCGACCTGGGGGGGCAGTACTTC. Translated, it gives CSASPGTSDLGGQYF.

This clonotype has only a few counts. The chain uses TRBV5-1 and TRBJ2-7; TRBD1 aligns across 9 bases. The CDR3 spans 17 residues. J was trimmed by 5 bases and V by 0 bases; bases with no gene match: 12. Germline values: CDR1 SGHRS, CDR2 YFSETQ. CDR3 region: CASSLGEGGTGYHEQYF. As DNA, the CDR3 is TGCGCCAGCAGCTTGGGTGAGGGAGGGACAGGGTACCACGAGCAGTACTTC.

V usage is TRBV20-1 and J usage is TRBJ2-7; no clear D gene. The J call is in doubt because the DNA end fits TRBJ2-5 better. The CDR3 spans 11 residues. The germline gives CDR1 DFQATT, CDR2 SNEGSKA (reference sequence). This chain's CDR3 is CSARDSGTQYF. As DNA, the CDR3 is TGCAGTGCTAGAGATTCCGGGACCCAGTACTTC.

This clonotype occurred a few times. The CDR3 DNA reads TGCAGTGGTCTTCGGGGACAGGTGCCAACAGATACGCAGTATTTT. Translating gives CSGLRGQVPTDTQYF. J is TRBJ2-3 and V is TRBV20-1; TRBD1 aligns across 8 bases. CDR3 size: 15 residues. CDR1 and CDR2 from the germline V gene are DFQATT and SNEGSKA (reference sequence). Trimming took 7 bases from V and 3 from J; bases not matched to a gene: 12.

The genes are TRBV7-8 and TRBJ2-5; D gene ambiguous. Germline V gene sequence: CDR1 SGHVS, CDR2 FQNEAQ. This CDR3 is built from 16 residues. V was cut by 5 bases and J by 5 bases, with 21 bases left in between. In nucleotides, the CDR3 is TGTGCCAGCAGCAAAACCCAGGCGAGCTTCGTGGAGACCCAGTACTTC. This encodes CASSKTQASFVETQYF.

This chain uses TRBV2 with TRBJ1-2; 7 bases match TRBD1. This CDR3 has 13 amino acids. J gave up 5 bases and V 8 bases, and 8 bases lay outside the gene matches. Per germline, CDR1 SNHLY and CDR2 FYNNEI. In nucleotides, the CDR3 is TGTGCCAGCGAGCTGACAGGGTTTTATGGCTACACCTTC. Translated, it gives CASELTGFYGYTF. Full variable domain (remainder filled in from reference TRBV2 and TRBJ1-2): EPEVTQTPSHQVTQMGQEVILRCVPISNHLYFYWYRQILGQKVEFLVSFYNNEISEKSEIFDDQFSVERPDGSNFTLKIRSTKLEDSAMYFCASELTGFYGYTFGSGTRLTVV.

Only a few counts were recorded for this clonotype. The V call is TRBV28, the J call TRBJ2-3, with 12 bases identical to TRBD2. The CDR3 runs 18 residues. The ends lost 5 bases at V and 2 bases at J; junction bases unmatched: 11. CDR1 and CDR2 from the germline V gene are MDHEN and SYDVKM. The CDR3 region is CASSLAGGGSSTTDTQYF. The CDR3 DNA is TGTGCCAGCAGTCTAGCGGGAGGGGGGTCATCAACCACAGATACGCAGTATTTT.

V gene TRBV6-4 combines with J gene TRBJ2-5, with TRBD2 matching over 8 bases. Germline V gene data show CDR1 as MRHNA and CDR2 as SNTAGT. With 7 bases clipped from V and 9 bases from J, the junction kept 10 bases outside the gene matches. The CDR3 sequence is 13 residues long. Here the CDR3 DNA reads TGTGCCAGCACCGCGACTAGCGAAAAGGCCCAGTACTTC. It specifies CASTATSEKAQYF.

The rearrangement joins TRBV15 to TRBJ2-3; 11 nucleotides line up with TRBD1. CDR3 length: 15 amino acids. Looked up from germline, CDR1 is LNHNV and CDR2 is YYDKDF (reference sequence). V dropped 2 bases and J dropped 7; count of bases not matched to a gene: 5. DNA for the CDR3: TGTGCCACCAGCAGACCCGGGACAGGGGGAAATACGCAGTATTTT. It specifies CATSRPGTGGNTQYF.

The V call is TRBV20-1, the J call TRBJ2-5, with D perhaps assigned TRBD1 or TRBD2 (5 bases each). The end of the DNA aligns better with TRBJ2-7, so the J call may be wrong. There are 13 residues in the CDR3. CDR1 DFQATT and CDR2 SNEGSKA come from the germline V gene (reference sequence). CDR3 sequence reads: CSAPSRDVYEQYF. The CDR3 coding sequence is TGCAGTGCCCCCTCAAGGGACGTCTACGAGCAGTACTTC.

This clonotype was picked up one time. The chain links TRBV5-1 to TRBJ2-4; TRBD1 aligns across 7 bases. The last part of the DNA fits TRBJ2-7 better; the J call may be wrong. Germline CDR1 reads SGHRS; CDR2 reads YFSETQ. The CDR3 runs 14 residues. Here the CDR3 DNA reads TGCGCCAGCAGAGACACCGGGACAGCCTACGAGCAGTACTTC. Translating gives CASRDTGTAYEQYF.

This sequence joins TRBV7-2 and TRBJ2-3; TRBD2 matches at 7 bases. The V segment lost 8 bases and the J segment 2 bases; nucleotides outside the gene matches: 7. The CDR3 totals 14 residues. The germline V gene has CDR1 SGHTA and CDR2 FQGNSA. The CDR3 is CASRPAGNTDTQYF. CDR3 nucleotide sequence: TGTGCCAGCCGACCAGCGGGAAACACAGATACGCAGTATTTT.

Written as DNA, the CDR3 is TGCGCCAGCAGCAGGACTAGCAGGGACTCCTACGAGCAGTACTTC. Protein product: CASSRTSRDSYEQYF. The genes are TRBV5-1 and TRBJ2-7; TRBD2 agrees at 8 bases. The CDR3 has 15 residues. V dropped 4 bases and J dropped 0; count of bases not matched to a gene: 6. From germline, CDR1 is SGHRS and CDR2 YFSETQ.

This clonotype was counted a few times. The chain carries TRBV7-2 and TRBJ2-6, with a tentative D call TRBD1 (5 bases). Germline V gene sequence: CDR1 SGHTA, CDR2 FQGNSA. This CDR3 is 15 amino acids long. V was trimmed by 5 bases and J by 0 bases, leaving 8 bases between them. The CDR3 DNA is TGTGCCAGCAGCATGGACACCTCTGGGGCCAACGTCCTGACTTTC. Residues: CASSMDTSGANVLTF.

This chain links TRBV10-2 with TRBJ2-7; possibly TRBD2 for D (6 bases). Looked up from germline, CDR1 is WSHSY and CDR2 is SAAADI. The CDR3 consists of 16 residues. V was clipped by 3 bases and J by 3 bases, with 18 bases between them. The DNA of the CDR3 is TGCGCCAGCAGTGACCCACGTAACGGGAGAGGCTACGAGCAGTACTTC. It translates to CASSDPRNGRGYEQYF.